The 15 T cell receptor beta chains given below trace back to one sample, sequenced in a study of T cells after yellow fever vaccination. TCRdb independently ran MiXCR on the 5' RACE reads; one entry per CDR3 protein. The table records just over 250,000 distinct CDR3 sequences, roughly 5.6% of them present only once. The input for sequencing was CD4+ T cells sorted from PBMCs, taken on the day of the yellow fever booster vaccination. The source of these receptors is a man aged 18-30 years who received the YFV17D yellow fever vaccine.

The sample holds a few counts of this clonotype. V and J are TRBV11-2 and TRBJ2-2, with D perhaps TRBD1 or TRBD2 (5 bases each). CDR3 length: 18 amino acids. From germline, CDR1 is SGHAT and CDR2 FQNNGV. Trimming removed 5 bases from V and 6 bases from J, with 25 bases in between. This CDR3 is CASSPRGRSAGPAGELFF. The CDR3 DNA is TGTGCCAGCAGCCCAAGGGGTAGGAGCGCGGGTCCGGCCGGGGAGCTGTTTTTT.

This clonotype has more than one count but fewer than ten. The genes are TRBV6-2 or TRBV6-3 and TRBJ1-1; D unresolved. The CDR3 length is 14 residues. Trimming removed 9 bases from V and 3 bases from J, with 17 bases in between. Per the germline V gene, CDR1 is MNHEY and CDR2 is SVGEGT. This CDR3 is CASTVEGVDTEAFF. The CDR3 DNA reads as TGTGCCAGTACGGTCGAGGGAGTCGACACTGAAGCTTTCTTT.

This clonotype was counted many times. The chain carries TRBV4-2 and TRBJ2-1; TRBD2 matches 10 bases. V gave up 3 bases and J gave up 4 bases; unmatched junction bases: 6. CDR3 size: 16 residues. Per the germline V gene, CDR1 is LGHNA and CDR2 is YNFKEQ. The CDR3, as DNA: TGTGCCAGCAGCCAGGCCGGGACTAGCGAGTACAATGAGCAGTTCTTC. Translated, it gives CASSQAGTSEYNEQFF.

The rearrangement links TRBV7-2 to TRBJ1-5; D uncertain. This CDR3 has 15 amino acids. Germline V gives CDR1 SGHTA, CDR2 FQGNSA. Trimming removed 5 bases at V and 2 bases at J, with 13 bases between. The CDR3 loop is CASSLTGGRNQPQHF. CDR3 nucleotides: TGTGCCAGCAGCCTGACGGGAGGTCGCAATCAGCCCCAGCATTTT.

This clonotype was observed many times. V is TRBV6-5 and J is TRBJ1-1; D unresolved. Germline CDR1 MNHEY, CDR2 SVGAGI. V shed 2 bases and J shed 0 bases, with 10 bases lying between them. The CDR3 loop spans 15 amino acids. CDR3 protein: CASSYVRILNTEAFF. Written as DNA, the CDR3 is TGTGCCAGCAGTTACGTTCGGATACTGAACACTGAAGCTTTCTTT.

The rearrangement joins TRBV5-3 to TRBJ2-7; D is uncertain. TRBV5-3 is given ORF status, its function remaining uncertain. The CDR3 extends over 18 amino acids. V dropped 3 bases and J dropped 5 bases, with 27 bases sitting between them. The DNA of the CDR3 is TGTGCCAGAAGCTCGAGATTAAGGACGGCGGCTTGTTTGGACGAGCAGTACGTC. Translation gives CARSSRLRTAACLDEQYV.

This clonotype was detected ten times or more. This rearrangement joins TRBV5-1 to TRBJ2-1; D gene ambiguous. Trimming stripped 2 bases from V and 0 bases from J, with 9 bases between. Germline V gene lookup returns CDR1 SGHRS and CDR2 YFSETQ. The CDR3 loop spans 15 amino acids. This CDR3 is CASSLNSGSYNEQFF. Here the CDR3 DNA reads TGCGCCAGCAGCTTAAATTCGGGCTCCTACAATGAGCAGTTCTTC.

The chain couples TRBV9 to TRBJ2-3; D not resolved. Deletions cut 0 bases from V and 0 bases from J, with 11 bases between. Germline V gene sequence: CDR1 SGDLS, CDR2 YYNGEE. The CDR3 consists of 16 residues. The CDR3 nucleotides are TGTGCCAGCAGCGTAGCTTATGGGTTTAGCACAGATACGCAGTATTTT. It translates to CASSVAYGFSTDTQYF. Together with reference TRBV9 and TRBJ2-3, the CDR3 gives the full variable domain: DSGVTQTPKHLITATGQRVTLRCSPRSGDLSVYWYQQSLDQGLQFLIQYYNGEERAKGNILERFSAQQFPDLHSELNLSSLELGDSALYFCASSVAYGFSTDTQYFGPGTRLTVL.

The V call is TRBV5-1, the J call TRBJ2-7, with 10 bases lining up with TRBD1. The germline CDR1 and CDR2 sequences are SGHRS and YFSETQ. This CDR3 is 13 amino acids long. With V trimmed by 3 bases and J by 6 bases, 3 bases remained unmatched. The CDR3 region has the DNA TGCGCCAGCAGCTGGGGGACAGGGGCCGAGCAGTACTTC. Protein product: CASSWGTGAEQYF.

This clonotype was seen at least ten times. The CDR3 protein is CSVESLVAGQGATDTQYF. In DNA form, the CDR3 reads TGCAGCGTTGAATCCCTGGTTGCGGGACAGGGGGCCACAGATACGCAGTATTTT. The rearrangement joins TRBV29-1 to TRBJ2-3; 12 bases fit TRBD1. The CDR3 is 18 amino acids. V lost 2 bases and J lost 2; bases outside the gene matches: 11. Germline values: CDR1 SQVTM, CDR2 ANQGSEA.

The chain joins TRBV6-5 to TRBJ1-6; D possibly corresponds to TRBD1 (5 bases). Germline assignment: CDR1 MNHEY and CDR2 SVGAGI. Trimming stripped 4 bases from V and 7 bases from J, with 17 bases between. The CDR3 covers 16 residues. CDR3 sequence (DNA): TGTGCCAGCAGTTTCAGGGTAGTAAGGAAAAATTCACCCCTCCACTTT. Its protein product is CASSFRVVRKNSPLHF.

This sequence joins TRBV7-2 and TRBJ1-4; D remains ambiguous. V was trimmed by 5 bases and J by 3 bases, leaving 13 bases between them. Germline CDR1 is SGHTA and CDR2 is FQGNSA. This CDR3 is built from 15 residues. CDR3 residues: CASSLTAIPNEKLFF. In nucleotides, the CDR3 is TGTGCCAGCAGCCTAACAGCAATACCTAATGAAAAACTGTTTTTT.

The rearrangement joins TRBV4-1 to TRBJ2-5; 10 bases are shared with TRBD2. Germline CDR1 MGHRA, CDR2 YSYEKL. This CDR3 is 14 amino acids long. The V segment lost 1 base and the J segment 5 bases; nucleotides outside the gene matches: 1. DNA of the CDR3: TGCGCCAGCAGCCAAGTACTAGCGGGGGAGACCCAGTACTTC. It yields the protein CASSQVLAGETQYF.

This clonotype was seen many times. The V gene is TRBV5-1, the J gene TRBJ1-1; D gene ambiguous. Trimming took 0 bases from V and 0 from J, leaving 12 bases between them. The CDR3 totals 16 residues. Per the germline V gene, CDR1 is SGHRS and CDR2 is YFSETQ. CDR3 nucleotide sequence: TGCGCCAGCAGCTTGGAGCGGACGGAAATGAACACTGAAGCTTTCTTT. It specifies CASSLERTEMNTEAFF.

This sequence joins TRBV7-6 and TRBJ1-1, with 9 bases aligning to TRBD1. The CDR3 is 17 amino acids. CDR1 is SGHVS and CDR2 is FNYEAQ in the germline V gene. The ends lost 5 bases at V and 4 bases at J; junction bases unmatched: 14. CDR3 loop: CASSRDYRGPRGTEAFF. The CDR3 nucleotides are TGTGCCAGCAGCCGAGATTACAGGGGGCCCAGAGGCACTGAAGCTTTCTTT.